This is a list of T cell receptor beta chains from one sample in a study of blood T cell repertoires in COVID-19. Repertoires were generated with immunoSEQ multiplex PCR, while TCRdb's copy carries only in-frame clones and drops some. The sample lists approximately 220,000 clones; 80% to 85% were seen once. The sequenced sample was peripheral blood. These TCRs come from a man aged 40-55 years with acute or convalescent COVID-19. Each CDR3 is given with its conserved first and last residue. D genes are given only for firm matches. The size field is filled for only some rows; it gives once, few, many or a size class.

D,V,J,size,CDR3,DNA
NA,TRBV29-1,TRBJ1-3,NA,CSVARGYGNTIYF,TGCAGCGTTGCCAGGGGCTACGGAAACACCATATATTTT
NA,TRBV5-1,TRBJ2-5,NA,CASSFTGGERETQYF,TGCGCCAGCAGCTTTACAGGGGGGGAAAGAGAGACCCAGTACTTC
NA,TRBV2,TRBJ1-2,NA,CASSEALPNFNYGYTF,TGTGCCAGCAGTGAAGCGTTGCCGAACTTTAACTATGGCTACACCTTC
NA,TRBV19,TRBJ1-6,NA,CASSDITGGYNSPLHF,TGTGCCAGTAGCGATATAACCGGGGGGTATAATTCACCCCTCCACTTT
NA,TRBV19,TRBJ1-2,NA,CASTTTGISGLRGYTF,TGTGCCAGTACTACTACAGGTATATCAGGGTTGCGTGGCTACACCTTC
TRBD1,TRBV7-2,TRBJ1-1,NA,CASSWPGQGAFAAFF,TGTGCCAGCAGCTGGCCGGGACAGGGGGCATTTGCGGCTTTCTTT
TRBD2,TRBV7-2,TRBJ2-5,NA,CASRPGTSGETQYF,TGTGCCAGCAGGCCCGGGACTAGCGGAGAGACCCAGTACTTC
NA,TRBV4-2,TRBJ1-2,NA,CASSQDTGFEGYTF,TGTGCCAGCAGCCAAGATACGGGGTTTGAAGGCTACACCTTC
TRBD1,TRBV6-2/TRBV6-3,TRBJ1-1,NA,CASSYIQGGAWTEAFF,TGTGCCAGCAGTTATATACAGGGGGGCGCCTGGACTGAAGCTTTCTTT
NA,TRBV19,TRBJ2-2,NA,CASRSDRNTGELFF,TGTGCCAGTAGAAGCGACAGGAACACCGGGGAGCTGTTTTTT
NA,TRBV3-1/TRBV3-2,TRBJ1-2,NA,CASSQGGGYGYTF,TGTGCCAGCAGCCAGGGAGGGGGCTATGGCTACACCTTC
NA,TRBV29-1,TRBJ1-1,NA,CSVEVARPGAEAFF,TGCAGCGTTGAAGTGGCCAGGCCGGGGGCTGAAGCTTTCTTT
TRBD2,TRBV10-3,TRBJ2-3,NA,CAISGSTLAGATDTQYF,TGTGCCATCAGTGGGTCGACACTAGCGGGAGCCACAGATACGCAGTATTTT
NA,TRBV28,TRBJ1-3,NA,CASSLAIGAGNGNTIYF,TGTGCCAGCAGTTTAGCAATAGGGGCAGGGAATGGAAACACCATATATTTT
TRBD1,TRBV4-2,TRBJ1-2,NA,CASSQASPGQGDYTF,TGTGCCAGCAGCCAAGCAAGTCCGGGACAGGGGGACTACACCTTC
NA,TRBV7-6,TRBJ1-1,NA,CASSLHAGKNTEAFF,TGTGCCAGCAGCTTACACGCGGGGAAGAACACTGAAGCTTTCTTT
NA,TRBV19,TRBJ1-1,NA,CASSTTANTEAFF,TGTGCCAGTAGTACAACAGCGAACACTGAAGCTTTCTTT
TRBD1,TRBV5-5,TRBJ1-1,once,CASSEGQGYAEAFF,TGTGCCAGCAGCGAAGGACAGGGTTACGCTGAAGCTTTCTTT
TRBD1,TRBV5-1,TRBJ1-4,NA,CASSLVAGGDEKLFF,TGCGCCAGCAGCTTGGTGGCAGGGGGAGATGAAAAACTGTTTTTT
TRBD1,TRBV7-9,TRBJ2-7,NA,CASSLTGTDLYEQYF,TGTGCCAGCAGCCTTACCGGGACAGATCTCTACGAGCAGTACTTC
NA,TRBV12-5,TRBJ2-5,few,CASGLAVRQETQYF,TGTGCTAGTGGTTTGGCGGTCAGGCAGGAGACCCAGTACTTC
NA,TRBV3-1/TRBV3-2,TRBJ1-2,NA,CASSQTKAGLNYGYTF,TGTGCCAGCAGCCAGACTAAGGCAGGACTCAACTATGGCTACACCTTC
NA,TRBV14,TRBJ1-2,NA,CASSQEAWYGYTF,TGTGCCAGCAGCCAAGAAGCCTGGTATGGCTACACCTTC